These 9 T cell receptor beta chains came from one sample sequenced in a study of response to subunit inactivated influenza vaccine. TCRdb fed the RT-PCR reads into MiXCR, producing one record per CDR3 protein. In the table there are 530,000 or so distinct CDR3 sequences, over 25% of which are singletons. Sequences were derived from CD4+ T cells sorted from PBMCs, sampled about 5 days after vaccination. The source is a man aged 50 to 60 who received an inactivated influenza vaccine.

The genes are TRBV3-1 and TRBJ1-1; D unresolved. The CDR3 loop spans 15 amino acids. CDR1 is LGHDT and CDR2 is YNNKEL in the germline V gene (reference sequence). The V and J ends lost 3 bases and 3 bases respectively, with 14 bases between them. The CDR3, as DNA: TGTGCCAGCAGCCACCCGTTAGGGAGTTACACTGAAGCTTTCTTT. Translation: CASSHPLGSYTEAFF. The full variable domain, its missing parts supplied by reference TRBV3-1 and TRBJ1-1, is DTAVSQTPKYLVTQMGNDKSIKCEQNLGHDTMYWYKQDSKKFLKIMFSYNNKELIINETVPNRFSPKSPDKAHLNLHINSLELGDSAVYFCASSHPLGSYTEAFFGQGTRLTVV.

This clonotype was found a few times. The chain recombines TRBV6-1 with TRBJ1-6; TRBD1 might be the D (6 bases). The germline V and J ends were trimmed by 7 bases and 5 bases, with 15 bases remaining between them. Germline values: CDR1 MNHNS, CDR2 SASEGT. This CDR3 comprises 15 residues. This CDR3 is CASKPGTQDNSPLHF. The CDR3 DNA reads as TGTGCCAGCAAACCCGGGACACAGGATAATTCACCCCTCCACTTT.

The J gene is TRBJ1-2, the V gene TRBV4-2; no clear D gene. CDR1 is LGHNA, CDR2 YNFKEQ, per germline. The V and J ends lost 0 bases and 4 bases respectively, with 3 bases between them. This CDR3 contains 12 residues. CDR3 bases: TGTGCCAGCAGCCAAGATTTCTATGGCTACACCTTC. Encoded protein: CASSQDFYGYTF.

CDR3 nucleotide sequence: TGTGCCAGCAGTCCAAATAGTGGGACTGAAGCTTTCTTT. It specifies CASSPNSGTEAFF. This rearrangement joins TRBV12-3 or TRBV12-4 to TRBJ1-1; D is unclear. The V end lost 5 bases, the J end lost 5 bases, and 12 bases lay between the germline ends. The CDR3 is 13 residues long.

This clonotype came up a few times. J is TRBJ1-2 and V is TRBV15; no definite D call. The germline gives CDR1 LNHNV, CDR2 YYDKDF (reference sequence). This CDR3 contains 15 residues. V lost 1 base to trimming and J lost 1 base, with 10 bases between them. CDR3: CATSRAYTLNYGYTF. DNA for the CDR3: TGTGCCACCAGCAGAGCGTACACCCTTAACTATGGCTACACCTTC.

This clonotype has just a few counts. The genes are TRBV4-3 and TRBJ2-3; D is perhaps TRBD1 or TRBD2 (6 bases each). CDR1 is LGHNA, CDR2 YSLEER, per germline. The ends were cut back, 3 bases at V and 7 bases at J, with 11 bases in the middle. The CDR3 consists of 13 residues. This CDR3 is CASSQTGGYTQYF. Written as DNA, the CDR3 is TGCGCCAGCAGCCAGACCGGGGGCTATACGCAGTATTTT.

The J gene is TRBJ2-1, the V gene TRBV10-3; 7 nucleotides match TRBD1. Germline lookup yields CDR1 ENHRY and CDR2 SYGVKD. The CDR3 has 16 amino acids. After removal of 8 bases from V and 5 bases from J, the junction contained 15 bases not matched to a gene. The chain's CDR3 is CAIGENPGGAHNEQFF. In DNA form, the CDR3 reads TGTGCCATCGGAGAAAACCCAGGGGGTGCCCACAATGAGCAGTTCTTC.

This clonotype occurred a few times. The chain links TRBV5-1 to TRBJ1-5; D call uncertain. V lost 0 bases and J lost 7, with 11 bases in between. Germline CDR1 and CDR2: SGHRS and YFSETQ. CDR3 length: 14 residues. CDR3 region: CASSLGRPEQPQHF. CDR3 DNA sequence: TGCGCCAGCAGCTTGGGCCGCCCGGAACAGCCCCAGCATTTT.

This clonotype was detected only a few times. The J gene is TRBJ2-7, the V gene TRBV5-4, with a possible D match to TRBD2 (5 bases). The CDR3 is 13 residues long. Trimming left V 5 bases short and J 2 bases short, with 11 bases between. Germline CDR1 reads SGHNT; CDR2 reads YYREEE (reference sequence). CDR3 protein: CASSRTLAYEQYF. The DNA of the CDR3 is TGTGCCAGCAGTCGGACTCTCGCCTACGAGCAGTACTTC. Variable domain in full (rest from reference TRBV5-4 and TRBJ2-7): ETGVTQSPTHLIKTRGQQVTLRCSSQSGHNTVSWYQQALGQGPQFIFQYYREEENGRGNFPPRFSGLQFPNYSSELNVNALELDDSALYLCASSRTLAYEQYFGPGTRLTVT.